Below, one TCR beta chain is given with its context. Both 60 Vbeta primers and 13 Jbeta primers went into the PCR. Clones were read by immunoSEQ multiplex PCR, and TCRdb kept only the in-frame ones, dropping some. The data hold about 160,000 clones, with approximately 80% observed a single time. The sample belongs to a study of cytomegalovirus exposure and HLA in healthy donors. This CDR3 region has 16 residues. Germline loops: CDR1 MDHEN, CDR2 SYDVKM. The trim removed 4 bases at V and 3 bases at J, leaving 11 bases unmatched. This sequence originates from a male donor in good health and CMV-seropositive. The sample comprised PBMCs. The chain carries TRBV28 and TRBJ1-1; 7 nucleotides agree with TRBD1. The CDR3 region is CASSSKIRDRYTEAFF. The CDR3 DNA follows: TGTGCCAGCAGTTCGAAAATACGGGACAGATACACTGAAGCTTTCTTT.